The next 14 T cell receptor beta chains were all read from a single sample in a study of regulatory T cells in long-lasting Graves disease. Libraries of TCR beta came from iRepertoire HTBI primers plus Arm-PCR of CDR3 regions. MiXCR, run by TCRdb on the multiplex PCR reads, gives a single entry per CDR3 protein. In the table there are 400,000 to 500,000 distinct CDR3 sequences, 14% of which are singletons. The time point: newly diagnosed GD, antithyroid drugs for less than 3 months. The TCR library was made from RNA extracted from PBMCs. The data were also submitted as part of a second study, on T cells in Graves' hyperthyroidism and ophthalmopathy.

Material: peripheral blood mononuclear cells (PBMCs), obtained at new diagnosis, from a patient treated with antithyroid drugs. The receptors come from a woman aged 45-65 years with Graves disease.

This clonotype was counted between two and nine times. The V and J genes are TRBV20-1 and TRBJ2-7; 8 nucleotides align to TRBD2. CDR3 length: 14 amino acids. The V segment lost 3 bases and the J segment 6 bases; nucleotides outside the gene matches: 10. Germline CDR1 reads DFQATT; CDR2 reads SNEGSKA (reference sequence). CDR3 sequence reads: CSARGTSTPSEQYF. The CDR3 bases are TGCAGTGCTAGGGGGACTAGTACCCCTTCCGAGCAGTACTTC.

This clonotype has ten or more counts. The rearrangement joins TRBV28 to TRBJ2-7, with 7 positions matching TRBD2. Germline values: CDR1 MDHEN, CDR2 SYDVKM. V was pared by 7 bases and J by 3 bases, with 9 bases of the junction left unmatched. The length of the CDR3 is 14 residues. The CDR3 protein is CASTFRTRSYEQYF. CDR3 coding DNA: TGTGCCAGCACCTTTCGGACTAGGAGCTACGAGCAGTACTTC. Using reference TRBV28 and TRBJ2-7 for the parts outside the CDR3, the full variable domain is DVKVTQSSRYLVKRTGEKVFLECVQDMDHENMFWYRQDPGLGLRLIYFSYDVKMKEKGDIPEGYSVSREKKERFSLILESASTNQTSMYLCASTFRTRSYEQYFGPGTRLTVT.

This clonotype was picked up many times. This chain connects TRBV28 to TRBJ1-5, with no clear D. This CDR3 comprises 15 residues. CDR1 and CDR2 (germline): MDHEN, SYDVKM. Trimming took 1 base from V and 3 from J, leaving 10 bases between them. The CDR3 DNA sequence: TGTGCCAGCAGTTTATTCTCGAGGGACAATCAGCCCCAGCATTTT. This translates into CASSLFSRDNQPQHF. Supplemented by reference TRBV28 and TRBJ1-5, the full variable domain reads DVKVTQSSRYLVKRTGEKVFLECVQDMDHENMFWYRQDPGLGLRLIYFSYDVKMKEKGDIPEGYSVSREKKERFSLILESASTNQTSMYLCASSLFSRDNQPQHFGDGTRLSIL.

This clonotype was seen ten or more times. Written as DNA, the CDR3 is TGTGCCAGCTCACCAGAAGTAAGGGGGAACACTGAAGCTTTCTTT. This gives the protein CASSPEVRGNTEAFF. The rearrangement links TRBV18 to TRBJ1-1, with a tentative D call TRBD1 (5 bases). V dropped 2 bases and J dropped 1 base, with 11 bases sitting between them. Germline V gene data show CDR1 as KGHSH and CDR2 as LQKENI. This CDR3 has 15 amino acids.

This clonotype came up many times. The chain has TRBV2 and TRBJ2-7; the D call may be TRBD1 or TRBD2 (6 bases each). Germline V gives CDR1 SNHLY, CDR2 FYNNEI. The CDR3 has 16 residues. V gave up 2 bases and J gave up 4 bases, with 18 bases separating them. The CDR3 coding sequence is TGTGCCAGCAGTGAACGGCAGGGGAGGCTTTCGTACGAGCAGTACTTC. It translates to CASSERQGRLSYEQYF. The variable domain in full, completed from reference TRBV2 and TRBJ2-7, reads EPEVTQTPSHQVTQMGQEVILRCVPISNHLYFYWYRQILGQKVEFLVSFYNNEISEKSEIFDDQFSVERPDGSNFTLKIRSTKLEDSAMYFCASSERQGRLSYEQYFGPGTRLTVT.

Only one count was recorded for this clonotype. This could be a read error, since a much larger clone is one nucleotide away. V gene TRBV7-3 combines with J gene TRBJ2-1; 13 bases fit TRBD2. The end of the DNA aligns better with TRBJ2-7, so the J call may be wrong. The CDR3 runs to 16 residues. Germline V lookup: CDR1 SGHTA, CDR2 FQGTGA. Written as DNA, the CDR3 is TGTGCCAGCAGCGCTACTAGCGGGAGGGGGGCAGGGGAGCAGTACTTC. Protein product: CASSATSGRGAGEQYF.

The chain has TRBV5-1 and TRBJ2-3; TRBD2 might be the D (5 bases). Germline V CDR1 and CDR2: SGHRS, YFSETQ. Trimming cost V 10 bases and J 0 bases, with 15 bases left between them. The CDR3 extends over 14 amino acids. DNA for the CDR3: TGCGCCGGCACCGCGGGCCTAAGCACAGATACGCAGTATTTT. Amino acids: CAGTAGLSTDTQYF.

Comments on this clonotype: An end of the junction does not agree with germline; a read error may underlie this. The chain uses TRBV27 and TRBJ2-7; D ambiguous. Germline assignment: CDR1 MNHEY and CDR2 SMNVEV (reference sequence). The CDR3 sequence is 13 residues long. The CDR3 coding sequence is TGTGCCAGCGCGAGTGGTTTCTCCTACGGGCAGTACTTC. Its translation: CASASGFSYGQYF.

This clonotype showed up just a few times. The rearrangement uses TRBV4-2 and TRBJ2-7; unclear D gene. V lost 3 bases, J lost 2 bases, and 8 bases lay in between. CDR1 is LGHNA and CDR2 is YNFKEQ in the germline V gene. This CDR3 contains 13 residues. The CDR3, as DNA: TGTGCCAGCAGCCAGAACTCGGCCTACGAGCAGTACTTC. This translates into CASSQNSAYEQYF.

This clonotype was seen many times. Here the CDR3 DNA reads TGTGCCAGCAGCCTAGTCAGGGCTAATGAGCAGTTCTTC. It yields the protein CASSLVRANEQFF. This chain uses TRBV7-9 with TRBJ2-1, with D perhaps TRBD1 (5 bases). The length of the CDR3 is 13 residues. The germline V gene encodes CDR1 SEHNR and CDR2 FQNEAQ (reference sequence). V was clipped by 5 bases and J by 7 bases, with 12 bases between them. Complete variable domain (other parts from reference TRBV7-9 and TRBJ2-1): DTGVSQNPRHKITKRGQNVTFRCDPISEHNRLYWYRQTLGQGPEFLTYFQNEAQLEKSRLLSDRFSAERPKGSFSTLEIQRTEQGDSAMYLCASSLVRANEQFFGPGTRLTVL.

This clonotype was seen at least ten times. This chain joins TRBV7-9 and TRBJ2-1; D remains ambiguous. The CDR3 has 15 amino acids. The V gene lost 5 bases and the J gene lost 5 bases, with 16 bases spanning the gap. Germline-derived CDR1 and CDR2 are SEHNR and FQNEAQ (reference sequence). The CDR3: CASSPVSFGNNEQFF. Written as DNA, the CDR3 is TGTGCCAGCAGCCCCGTCAGCTTTGGTAACAATGAGCAGTTCTTC.

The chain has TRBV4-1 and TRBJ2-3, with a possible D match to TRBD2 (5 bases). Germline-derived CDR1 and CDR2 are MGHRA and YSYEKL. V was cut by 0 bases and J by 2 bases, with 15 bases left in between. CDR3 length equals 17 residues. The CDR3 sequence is CASSQESTRSITDTQYF. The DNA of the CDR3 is TGCGCCAGCAGCCAAGAATCTACTAGGTCAATCACAGATACGCAGTATTTT.

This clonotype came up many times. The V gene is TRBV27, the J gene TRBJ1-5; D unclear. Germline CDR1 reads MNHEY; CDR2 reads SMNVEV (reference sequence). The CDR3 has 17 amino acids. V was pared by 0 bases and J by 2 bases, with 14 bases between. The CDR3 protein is CASSLSGSATGNQPQHF. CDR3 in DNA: TGTGCCAGCAGTTTATCGGGCTCCGCTACGGGCAATCAGCCCCAGCATTTT.

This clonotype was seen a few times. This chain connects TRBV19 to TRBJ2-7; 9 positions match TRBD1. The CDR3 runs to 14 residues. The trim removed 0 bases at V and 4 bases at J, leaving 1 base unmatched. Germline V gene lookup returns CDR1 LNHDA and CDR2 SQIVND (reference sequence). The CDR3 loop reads CASSIEDRGYEQYF. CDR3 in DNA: TGTGCCAGTAGTATAGAGGACAGGGGTTACGAGCAGTACTTC.